Listed below are T cell receptor beta chains from one sample, sequenced in a study of PD-1 blockade in classical Hodgkin lymphoma. The protocol was immunoSEQ multiplex PCR, while the TCRdb copy is restricted to in-frame clones and leaves out a portion. The sample consists of about 21,000 clones, about 64% of them appearing once. The sample was peripheral blood mononuclear cells (PBMCs), taken at baseline. The receptors were sampled from a human donor with classical Hodgkin lymphoma. CDR3s leave out the opening cysteine and the closing phenylalanine or tryptophan. Some rows have no size entry. The others give once, few or many, or a class for an expanded clone.

>TRBJ1-1|.|TRBV7-2
ASSFRSGTEAF
>TRBJ1-1|.|TRBV6-5
ASTYRGKLTEAF
>TRBJ1-1|.|TRBV5-1
ASSYDADTEAF
>TRBJ2-7|medium-sized|TRBV30
AWSVGTYAEQY
>TRBJ2-7|.|TRBV2
ASSGTTSGRAWYEQY
>TRBJ2-2|.|TRBV7-3
ASSAFSGSNTGELF
>TRBJ1-1|.|TRBV7-9
ASSLAGNRGTEAF
>TRBJ2-3|.|TRBV11-3
ASSGGLSTDTQY
>TRBJ1-2|few|TRBV7-9
ASSETNLQGRGYT
>TRBJ2-6|.|TRBV28
ASSLRSGVGSGANVLT
>TRBJ2-7|.|TRBV18
ASSSRVGRSSYEQY
>TRBJ1-5|.|TRBV29-1
SLLAGRGGSNQPQH
>TRBJ1-2|.|TRBV27
ASGTART
>TRBJ2-7|.|TRBV6-6
ASMGGNEQY
>TRBJ2-5|.|TRBV7-6
ASSPRETQY
>TRBJ1-4|once|TRBV4-3
ASSQDSLGPYEKLF
>TRBJ2-2|.|TRBV7-3
ASSPSDWNTGELF
>TRBJ1-5|.|TRBV6-5
ASRGGQLGDQPQH
>TRBJ2-2|few|TRBV27
ASSESGSYTGELF
>TRBJ1-2|.|TRBV19
ASSNGRGTIYGYT
>TRBJ2-3|.|TRBV4-1
ASSPAGGANTQY
>TRBJ2-5|.|TRBV6-6
ATMGYGETQY
>TRBJ2-7|.|TRBV7-2
ASSLGLAGYYEQY
>TRBJ2-5|.|TRBV5-1
ASSPQGGYQETQY
>TRBJ2-3|.|TRBV5-6
ASSLAALGSDTQY